This T cell receptor (beta chain) was found in a study of blood T cell repertoires in COVID-19. Clones were read by immunoSEQ multiplex PCR, and TCRdb kept only the in-frame ones, dropping some. Of roughly 430,000 clones listed, approximately 85% are singletons. This TCR was recovered from a woman aged 40 to 49 with acute COVID-19. The sample consisted of PBMCs or T cells enriched from blood (not recorded which).

The CDR3 here is CASGPGLLGENIQYF. CDR3 sequence (DNA): TGTGCTAGTGGCCCTGGCCTTTTGGGCGAAAACATTCAGTACTTC. This chain uses TRBV12-5 with TRBJ2-4; D call uncertain. Trimming stripped 6 bases from V and 5 bases from J, with 17 bases between. Germline values: CDR1 LGHNT, CDR2 FRNRAP. The CDR3 is 15 amino acids.